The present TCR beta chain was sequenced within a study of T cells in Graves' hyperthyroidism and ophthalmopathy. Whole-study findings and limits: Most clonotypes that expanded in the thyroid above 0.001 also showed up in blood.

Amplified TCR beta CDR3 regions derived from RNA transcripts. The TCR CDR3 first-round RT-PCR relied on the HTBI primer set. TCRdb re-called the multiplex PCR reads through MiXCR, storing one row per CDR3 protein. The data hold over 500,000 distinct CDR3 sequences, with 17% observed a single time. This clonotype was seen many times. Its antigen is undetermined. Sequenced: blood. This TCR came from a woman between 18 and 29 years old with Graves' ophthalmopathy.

CDR3 in DNA: TGTGCCTGGAGTGTAAAGGGGTACTCTGGAAACACCATATATTTT. As protein: CAWSVKGYSGNTIYF. The genes are TRBV30 and TRBJ1-3, with D tentatively TRBD1 (5 bases). Trimming left V 0 bases short and J 0 bases short, with 9 bases between. The CDR3 loop spans 15 amino acids. Germline V gene data show CDR1 as GTSNPN and CDR2 as SVGIG (reference sequence). The variable domain in full, completed from reference TRBV30 and TRBJ1-3, reads SQTIHQWPATLVQPVGSPLSLECTVEGTSNPNLYWYRQAAGRGLQLLFYSVGIGQISSEVPQNLSASRPQDRQFILSSKKLLLSDSGFYLCAWSVKGYSGNTIYFGEGSWLTVV.